The 5 T cell receptor beta chains below were found in one sample sequenced in a study of identical twins. MiXCR, run by TCRdb on the 5' RACE reads, gives a single entry per CDR3 protein. Of 500,000 to 600,000 distinct CDR3 sequences listed, roughly 21% are singletons. The same data also contributed to another study, on T cells expressing NK-cell markers.

Material for sequencing was CD4+ T cells sorted from blood. These receptors were taken from a woman younger than 35 in good health.

CDR3 residues: CSARATGVTNEQFF. In nucleotides, the CDR3 is TGCAGTGCTAGAGCAACGGGAGTCACGAATGAGCAGTTCTTC. This chain links TRBV20-1 with TRBJ2-1, with a weak D call TRBD2 (6 bases). The V and J ends lost 1 base and 7 bases respectively, with 14 bases between them. Germline CDR1 is DFQATT and CDR2 is SNEGSKA (reference sequence). The CDR3 totals 14 residues.

This CDR3 is CASSLGRAGGQPQHF. The CDR3, as DNA: TGTGCCAGCAGCTTGGGCCGGGCAGGGGGCCAGCCCCAGCATTTT. The rearrangement uses TRBV7-2 and TRBJ1-5, with 8 positions matching TRBD1. In germline, CDR1 is SGHTA, CDR2 FQGNSA. J gave up 7 bases and V 3 bases, and 8 bases lay outside the gene matches. This CDR3 region has 15 residues. The whole variable domain, filled in from reference TRBV7-2 and TRBJ1-5, reads GAGVSQSPSNKVTEKGKDVELRCDPISGHTALYWYRQSLGQGLEFLIYFQGNSAPDKSGLPSDRFSAERTGGSVSTLTIQRTQQEDSAVYLCASSLGRAGGQPQHFGDGTRLSIL.

This clonotype appeared a few times. The chain joins TRBV12-3 or TRBV12-4 to TRBJ2-5; TRBD2 agrees at 12 bases. CDR3 length equals 15 residues. Trimming cost V 7 bases and J 5 bases; bases outside gene matches: 8. The CDR3 region has the DNA TGTGCCAGCACCACCAGGGGGACTAGCGGGGAGACCCAGTACTTC. Protein: CASTTRGTSGETQYF.

This clonotype was recorded a few times. This CDR3 reads CSASRGPMQFF. The CDR3 DNA reads TGCAGTGCTAGTCGGGGTCCCATGCAGTTCTTC. The V call is TRBV20-1, the J call TRBJ2-1; D is perhaps TRBD2 (5 bases). CDR1 and CDR2 (germline): DFQATT, SNEGSKA (reference sequence). The ends were cut back, 3 bases at V and 12 bases at J, with 12 bases in the middle. This CDR3 region has 11 residues.

The chain employs TRBV7-9 and TRBJ2-1; 8 nucleotides align to TRBD2. In germline, CDR1 is SEHNR, CDR2 FQNEAQ (reference sequence). This CDR3 spans 16 amino acids. The trim removed 1 base at V and 8 bases at J, leaving 10 bases unmatched. CDR3 nucleotides: TGTGCCAGCAGCTTAGATTATGGCGGGGGGAAGGATGAGCAGTTCTTC. It is translated as CASSLDYGGGKDEQFF. The full variable domain, rest sourced from reference TRBV7-9 and TRBJ2-1, is DTGVSQNPRHKITKRGQNVTFRCDPISEHNRLYWYRQTLGQGPEFLTYFQNEAQLEKSRLLSDRFSAERPKGSFSTLEIQRTEQGDSAMYLCASSLDYGGGKDEQFFGPGTRLTVL.